This T cell receptor beta chain was identified in a study of T cells after yellow fever vaccination. UMIs and a universal primer site were added when TCR cDNA was made by 5'RACE template switching. TCRdb used MiXCR to reprocess the 5' RACE reads, holding one entry per CDR3 protein. This sample carries more than 300,000 distinct CDR3 sequences, about 10% of them seen once, and the ten largest clones take about 3%. The CDR3 runs to 16 residues. Germline CDR1 is SGDLS and CDR2 is YYNGEE. The V and J ends lost 0 bases and 0 bases, in that order; junction bases with no gene match: 6. The origin of this receptor is a man aged 18-30 years who received the YFV17D yellow fever vaccine. The sequenced sample was CD4+ T cells sorted from PBMCs, obtained 45 days after the yellow fever booster vaccination. The chain employs TRBV9 and TRBJ2-7; 7 bases match TRBD1. CDR3: CASSVDTQGSSYEQYF. DNA of the CDR3: TGTGCCAGCAGCGTAGATACACAGGGGTCCTCCTACGAGCAGTACTTC.